The clone carrying this TCR beta chain was counted between two and nine times. Its antigen is not known. TCRdb keeps only in-frame clones here, not all; method: immunoSEQ multiplex PCR. There are about 96,000 clones in the sample; over 40% occur only once, and less than 15% lies in the top ten. The data derive from a study of shared clonotypes between healthy human individuals. Study-level findings and limits: Clonotype sharing among donors likely depends on sequencing depth.

The germline CDR1 and CDR2 sequences are SEHNR and FQNEAQ (reference sequence). The CDR3 spans 17 residues. V was cut by 2 bases and J by 4 bases, with 18 bases left in between. V is TRBV7-9 and J is TRBJ1-5; TRBD1 is a possible D gene (6 bases). This TCR came from a middle-aged woman in good health. Some clones in this sample may be carry-over from other donors' samples. The sample comprised PBMCs. The CDR3 DNA is TGTGCCAGCAGCTTAACCTACAGGGATGATGGGAATCAGCCCCAGCATTTT. This sequence encodes CASSLTYRDDGNQPQHF.